The next 27 T cell receptor beta chains were all read from a single sample in a study of blood T cell repertoires in COVID-19. Measured with immunoSEQ multiplex PCR; TCRdb has only the in-frame clones, and not every one. The data contain about 150,000 clones, roughly 71% of them singletons. Sequences were obtained from peripheral blood. Receptor source: a woman aged 80 or over with acute or convalescent COVID-19.

The chain has TRBV6-2 or TRBV6-3 and TRBJ1-1; D gene unclear. In germline, CDR1 is MNHEY, CDR2 SVGEGT. V was clipped by 6 bases and J by 6 bases, with 20 bases between them. The CDR3 extends over 15 amino acids. The CDR3 region has the DNA TGTGCCAGCAGCCAGACTTACTTAGCGGTTTCTGAAGCTTTCTTT. Encoded protein: CASSQTYLAVSEAFF.

This rearrangement joins TRBV7-3 to TRBJ1-1, with D possibly being TRBD1 (5 bases). V was shortened by 3 bases and J by 1 base, with 9 bases between the two germline ends. CDR3 size: 14 residues. In germline, CDR1 is SGHTA, CDR2 FQGTGA. The CDR3 nucleotides are TGTGCCAGCAGCTTCACCGGGGGGAACACTGAAGCTTTCTTT. Amino acid sequence: CASSFTGGNTEAFF.

This clone was counted a few times. V gene TRBV7-2 combines with J gene TRBJ2-2, with TRBD2 matching 8 bases. The CDR3 has 16 residues. J lost 6 bases, V lost 5 bases, and 11 bases had no gene match. The germline V gene encodes CDR1 SGHTA and CDR2 FQGNSA. CDR3 coding DNA: TGTGCCAGCAGCAAGGGCCCGGGACTAGGCGCCGGGGAGCTGTTTTTT. Residues: CASSKGPGLGAGELFF.

V usage is TRBV2 and J usage is TRBJ2-4; D is unresolved. The CDR3 sequence is 18 residues long. V gave up 3 bases and J gave up 0 bases, with 18 bases separating them. Germline CDR1 SNHLY, CDR2 FYNNEI. The CDR3 region has the DNA TGTGCCAGCAGTGATTGGAGCCTACACCTTCTAGCCAAAAACATTCAGTACTTC. The encoded protein is CASSDWSLHLLAKNIQYF.

V and J are TRBV19 and TRBJ2-6, with 8 positions matching TRBD1. Per the germline V gene, CDR1 is LNHDA and CDR2 is SQIVND (reference sequence). This CDR3 has 17 amino acids. V was clipped by 4 bases and J by 1 base; unmatched bases: 6. CDR3 sequence reads: CASSRGQGLSGANVLTF. CDR3 bases: TGTGCCAGTAGTAGAGGACAGGGCCTATCTGGGGCCAACGTCCTGACTTTC.

The rearrangement joins TRBV6-2 or TRBV6-3 to TRBJ2-3; 7 nucleotides align to TRBD2. Germline CDR1 MNHEY, CDR2 SVGEGT. There are 15 residues in the CDR3. V was clipped by 1 base and J by 2 bases; unmatched bases: 3. The CDR3 region has the DNA TGTGCCAGCAGTTACTGGGCGGGGGACACAGATACGCAGTATTTT. It is translated as CASSYWAGDTDTQYF.

The gene calls are TRBV7-6 and TRBJ2-2; TRBD2 is a possible D gene (6 bases). This CDR3 contains 17 residues. Germline-derived CDR1 and CDR2 are SGHVS and FNYEAQ. Trimming left V 2 bases short and J 6 bases short, with 19 bases between. The CDR3 reads CASSLRGPGVVAGELFF. CDR3 nucleotide sequence: TGTGCCAGCAGCTTAAGAGGCCCGGGAGTGGTGGCCGGGGAGCTGTTTTTT.

The V gene is TRBV2, the J gene TRBJ2-7; TRBD1 matches 7 bases. Germline CDR1 SNHLY, CDR2 FYNNEI. After removal of 6 bases from V and 0 bases from J, the junction contained 2 bases not matched to a gene. CDR3 length: 13 amino acids. CDR3 bases: TGTGCCAGCAGCCGGGACAGCTCCTACGAGCAGTACTTC. Translating gives CASSRDSSYEQYF. The entire variable domain, with the rest obtained from reference TRBV2 and TRBJ2-7, is as follows: EPEVTQTPSHQVTQMGQEVILRCVPISNHLYFYWYRQILGQKVEFLVSFYNNEISEKSEIFDDQFSVERPDGSNFTLKIRSTKLEDSAMYFCASSRDSSYEQYFGPGTRLTVT.

The chain combines TRBV6-6 with TRBJ1-3; possible D gene TRBD1, 6 bases. Trimming shortened V by 6 bases and J by 0 bases, and 15 bases separated the two germline ends. The CDR3 runs 16 residues. Germline assignment: CDR1 MNHNY and CDR2 SVGAGI (reference sequence). The CDR3 nucleotides are TGTGCCAGCAGCCCCTACAGGGTCCTCTCTGGAAACACCATATATTTT. Translated: CASSPYRVLSGNTIYF.

This clone appeared once. The chain carries TRBV29-1 and TRBJ1-2, with TRBD1 identical over 7 bases. This CDR3 spans 14 amino acids. CDR1 is SQVTM and CDR2 is ANQGSEA in the germline V gene. After removal of 6 bases from V and 2 bases from J, the junction contained 9 bases not matched to a gene. CDR3 nucleotide sequence: TGCAGCGTCCATGCCGGGACAGCGAACTATGGCTACACCTTC. Its protein is CSVHAGTANYGYTF. Complete variable domain (other parts from reference TRBV29-1 and TRBJ1-2): SAVISQKPSRDICQRGTSLTIQCQVDSQVTMMFWYRQQPGQSLTLIATANQGSEATYESGFVIDKFPISRPNLTFSTLTVSNMSPEDSSIYLCSVHAGTANYGYTFGSGTRLTVV.

This clone was seen only once. Other DNA variants within this sample encode the same CDR3. The V and J genes are TRBV2 and TRBJ1-1, with 9 bases that match TRBD1. The CDR3 totals 13 residues. Trimming at V came to 8 bases and at J to 2 bases, leaving 3 bases not matched to a gene. Looked up from germline, CDR1 is SNHLY and CDR2 is FYNNEI. CDR3 nucleotide sequence: TGTGCCAGCGGGGGACAGGGAAACACTGAAGCTTTCTTT. This gives the protein CASGGQGNTEAFF.

The rearrangement links TRBV6-2 or TRBV6-3 to TRBJ2-5; TRBD1 agrees at 8 bases. Trimming at V came to 2 bases and at J to 5 bases, leaving 7 bases not matched to a gene. The CDR3 is 15 residues long. Germline CDR1 is MNHEY and CDR2 is SVGEGT. The CDR3 DNA follows: TGTGCCAGCAGTTACAGGCCCAACAGGGGGGAGACCCAGTACTTC. Residues: CASSYRPNRGETQYF.

This chain joins TRBV4-2 and TRBJ1-5, with D uncertain. The CDR3 is 14 amino acids. CDR1 is LGHNA, CDR2 YNFKEQ, per germline. Between the trimmed V and J ends, which lost 1 base and 9 bases, there was a span of 13 bases. The CDR3 region has the DNA TGTGCCAGCAGCCAAGGATTAGAGTTTCCGCCCCAGCATTTT. Amino acid sequence: CASSQGLEFPPQHF.

This clone has a single count. The chain recombines TRBV19 with TRBJ2-3, with TRBD2 matching over 9 bases. CDR3 length equals 15 residues. The junction had 9 bases not matched to a gene; V was cut back by 7 bases and J by 4 bases. The germline V gene has CDR1 LNHDA and CDR2 SQIVND (reference sequence). The CDR3 sequence is CASTISGGPADTQYF. In DNA form, the CDR3 reads TGTGCCAGTACCATAAGCGGGGGGCCGGCAGATACGCAGTATTTT.

V is TRBV13 and J is TRBJ2-3, with TRBD2 identical over 7 bases. Germline assignment: CDR1 PRHDT and CDR2 FYEKMQ (reference sequence). Trimming removed 5 bases from V and 0 bases from J; junction bases left unmatched: 5. This CDR3 comprises 15 residues. CDR3 amino acids: CASSPIAGSTDTQYF. Here the CDR3 DNA reads TGTGCCAGCAGCCCTATAGCGGGTAGCACAGATACGCAGTATTTT.

The rearrangement links TRBV6-6 to TRBJ2-7, with D unresolved. Trimming took off 2 bases at V and 3 bases at J, with 14 bases between the two ends. The CDR3 consists of 15 residues. Germline V CDR1 and CDR2: MNHNY, SVGAGI (reference sequence). CDR3 sequence reads: CASSYHPGKYYEQYF. CDR3 coding DNA: TGTGCCAGCAGTTACCATCCAGGAAAATACTACGAGCAGTACTTC.

The rearrangement joins TRBV3-1 (or the pseudogene TRBV3-2) to TRBJ2-1; 7 bases fit TRBD1. This CDR3 comprises 16 residues. Germline CDR1 and CDR2: LGHDT and YNNKEL (reference sequence). Germline trimming cut 0 bases from V and 7 bases from J; bases unmatched to any gene: 9. CDR3 region: CASSQEFRDSSNEQFF. The CDR3 bases are TGTGCCAGCAGCCAAGAATTTCGGGACAGCTCTAATGAGCAGTTCTTC.

The chain employs TRBV19 and TRBJ1-5; 9 bases align to TRBD1. The CDR3 covers 16 residues. Germline CDR1 LNHDA, CDR2 SQIVND (reference sequence). With 0 bases clipped from V and 1 base from J, the junction kept 1 base outside the gene matches. CDR3 coding DNA: TGTGCCAGTAGTATAGAGGGACAGGGAAGCAATCAGCCCCAGCATTTT. Amino acids: CASSIEGQGSNQPQHF.

The J gene is TRBJ2-2, the V gene TRBV7-2; D is possibly TRBD2 (5 bases). Germline CDR1 and CDR2: SGHTA and FQGNSA. The CDR3 runs 14 residues. V lost 7 bases, J lost 2 bases, and 11 bases lay in between. CDR3 sequence (DNA): TGTGCCAGCACCCATGGAGGTAACACCGGGGAGCTGTTTTTT. Protein sequence: CASTHGGNTGELFF.

Turning to this clone: Its ends do not fully match the called genes, so a read error is possible. The chain has TRBV19 and TRBJ2-7; D gene unclear. Germline V CDR1 and CDR2: LNHDA, SQIVND (reference sequence). The CDR3 loop spans 13 amino acids. CDR3 bases: TGTGCCAGTACTACGGGTCTCTCCAACGAGCAGTACTTC. This sequence encodes CASTTGLSNEQYF.

Only a few counts were recorded for this clone. This rearrangement joins TRBV29-1 to TRBJ2-7; TRBD2 is a possible D gene (6 bases). The germline V gene has CDR1 SQVTM and CDR2 ANQGSEA. V was trimmed by 3 bases and J by 0 bases, leaving 12 bases between them. The CDR3 is made up of 14 amino acids. The CDR3, as DNA: TGCAGCGTTGAGGGAGGCACCTTCTCCTACGAGCAGTACTTC. It yields the protein CSVEGGTFSYEQYF.

This chain uses TRBV7-2 with TRBJ2-5, with D hard to call. CDR1 and CDR2 from the germline V gene are SGHTA and FQGNSA. V dropped 5 bases and J dropped 5 bases, with 15 bases sitting between them. The CDR3 length is 14 residues. CDR3: CASSAGRTRETQYF. CDR3 coding DNA: TGTGCCAGCAGCGCAGGTCGTACAAGGGAGACCCAGTACTTC. Using reference TRBV7-2 and TRBJ2-5 for the parts outside the CDR3, the full variable domain is GAGVSQSPSNKVTEKGKDVELRCDPISGHTALYWYRQSLGQGLEFLIYFQGNSAPDKSGLPSDRFSAERTGGSVSTLTIQRTQQEDSAVYLCASSAGRTRETQYFGPGTRLLVL.

This clone has just a few counts. The chain links TRBV6-4 to TRBJ1-2; 7 bases are shared with TRBD1. Germline V lookup: CDR1 MRHNA, CDR2 SNTAGT. This CDR3 spans 15 amino acids. V dropped 4 bases and J dropped 6; count of bases not matched to a gene: 11. The CDR3 loop is CASSATGTATDGYTF. The CDR3 region has the DNA TGTGCCAGCAGTGCTACCGGGACAGCAACCGATGGCTACACCTTC.

For this clone: Other DNA variants within this sample encode the same CDR3. The chain recombines TRBV9 with TRBJ1-6, with TRBD1 identical over 9 bases. This CDR3 region has 13 residues. Germline V gene sequence: CDR1 SGDLS, CDR2 YYNGEE. Germline trimming cut 3 bases from V and 8 bases from J; bases unmatched to any gene: 0. The CDR3 reads CASSGTGDSPLHF. The CDR3 DNA sequence: TGTGCCAGCAGCGGGACAGGGGATTCACCCCTCCACTTT.

The chain is built from TRBV7-2 and TRBJ2-7; possibly TRBD2 for D (6 bases). The V end was cut by 1 base, the J end by 2 bases, with 12 bases between. The CDR3 has 15 residues. Germline V gives CDR1 SGHTA, CDR2 FQGNSA. The CDR3: CASSLDQSGAYEQYF. The DNA for the CDR3 is TGTGCCAGCAGCTTAGATCAGTCGGGGGCCTACGAGCAGTACTTC.

The chain recombines TRBV5-5 with TRBJ1-1; 11 bases agree with TRBD1. CDR3 length: 15 amino acids. Germline loops: CDR1 SGHKS, CDR2 YYEKEE (reference sequence). V dropped 4 bases and J dropped 5; count of bases not matched to a gene: 7. This chain's CDR3 is CASSPGTGGWTEAFF. Written as DNA, the CDR3 is TGTGCCAGCAGCCCGGGGACAGGGGGTTGGACTGAAGCTTTCTTT.

V is TRBV6-5 and J is TRBJ2-7; weak D call: TRBD1 (6 bases). CDR1 is MNHEY and CDR2 is SVGAGI in the germline V gene. Trimming cost V 0 bases and J 0 bases, with 12 bases left between them. The CDR3 runs 16 residues. The CDR3 DNA sequence: TGTGCCAGCAGTTACTCGAGGACAGTCCTCTCCTACGAGCAGTACTTC. This translates into CASSYSRTVLSYEQYF.